One and the same sample provided the 26 T cell receptor beta chains below, sequenced in a study of T-cell reconstitution after alpha-beta-depleted transplantation in children. Molecular barcoding with unique molecular identifiers was used for the TCRbeta library. TCRdb itself ran the PCR reads through MiXCR, one entry per CDR3 protein. The sample consists of hundreds of thousands of distinct CDR3 sequences, about 16% of them appearing once. The sequencing used PBMCs, mostly from graft donor cells, collected 360 days after TCRalphabeta/CD19-depleted stem cell transplant. These receptors were collected from a male patient between 2 and 15 years old who had a stem cell transplant for acute lymphoblastic leukemia, so the T cells may come from the graft donor.

The gene calls are TRBV10-3 and TRBJ2-1; 11 bases match TRBD2. The germline CDR1 and CDR2 sequences are ENHRY and SYGVKD. The CDR3 has 14 amino acids. V was clipped by 10 bases and J by 9 bases; unmatched bases: 11. As DNA, the CDR3 is TGTGCCAGTAGTAGCGGGAGGGCCGAGGGTGAGCAGTTCTTC. It specifies CASSSGRAEGEQFF.

This clonotype was counted many times. The chain links TRBV4-3 to TRBJ2-3; D may be TRBD1 or TRBD2 (6 bases each). V was cut by 0 bases and J by 0 bases, with 13 bases left in between. CDR3 length: 17 amino acids. Germline V gene data show CDR1 as LGHNA and CDR2 as YSLEER. The CDR3: CASSQEMGGGSTDTQYF. The CDR3 nucleotides are TGCGCCAGCAGCCAAGAGATGGGGGGCGGGAGCACAGATACGCAGTATTTT.

This clonotype was found a few times. The chain joins TRBV7-2 to TRBJ1-2, with 8 bases identical to TRBD1. This CDR3 has 14 amino acids. After removal of 6 bases from V and 5 bases from J, the junction contained 8 bases not matched to a gene. Per the germline V gene, CDR1 is SGHTA and CDR2 is FQGNSA. CDR3 nucleotides: TGTGCCAGCAGACCCTGGACAGGGAGTTATGGCTACACCTTC. It codes for CASRPWTGSYGYTF. Complete variable domain (other parts from reference TRBV7-2 and TRBJ1-2): GAGVSQSPSNKVTEKGKDVELRCDPISGHTALYWYRQSLGQGLEFLIYFQGNSAPDKSGLPSDRFSAERTGGSVSTLTIQRTQQEDSAVYLCASRPWTGSYGYTFGSGTRLTVV.

V and J are TRBV7-3 and TRBJ2-7; 10 nucleotides match TRBD1. With V trimmed by 5 bases and J by 1 base, 2 bases remained unmatched. Germline lookup yields CDR1 SGHTA and CDR2 FQGTGA. CDR3 length equals 14 residues. The CDR3 nucleotides read TGTGCCAGCAGCCCGGACAGGGGGTCCTACGAGCAGTACTTC. It yields the protein CASSPDRGSYEQYF.

This clonotype was detected a few times. The genes are TRBV6-1 and TRBJ2-7, with 12 positions matching TRBD2. This CDR3 has 16 residues. Trimming removed 6 bases from V and 3 bases from J; junction bases left unmatched: 9. CDR1 and CDR2 from the germline V gene are MNHNS and SASEGT. CDR3 loop: CASSQGLAGGFYEQYF. The CDR3, as DNA: TGTGCCAGCAGCCAAGGGCTAGCGGGAGGGTTCTACGAGCAGTACTTC.

This clonotype was observed at least ten times. This rearrangement joins TRBV29-1 to TRBJ2-4, with D tentatively TRBD2 (5 bases). The V gene's germline CDR1 is SQVTM and CDR2 ANQGSEA. V lost 3 bases and J 8 bases, leaving 14 bases between the germline ends. This CDR3 comprises 13 residues. CDR3 in DNA: TGCAGCGTTGAGAGGGTTGGGGTTGACATTCAGTACTTC. Amino acids: CSVERVGVDIQYF.

This clonotype was seen more than once but under ten times. J is TRBJ2-1 and V is TRBV3-1; 8 bases fit TRBD2. Losses at the gene ends were 3 bases for V and 7 bases for J; bases not matched to a gene: 8. Germline lookup yields CDR1 LGHDT and CDR2 YNNKEL (reference sequence). The CDR3 extends over 15 amino acids. In DNA form, the CDR3 reads TGTGCCAGCAGCCAGTATCCGGGACTAGGGAATGAGCAGTTCTTC. It yields the protein CASSQYPGLGNEQFF.

The chain uses TRBV7-9 and TRBJ2-7; no clear D gene. CDR1 SEHNR and CDR2 FQNEAQ come from the germline V gene (reference sequence). The V end was cut by 4 bases, the J end by 1 base, with 14 bases between. This CDR3 comprises 15 residues. CDR3 region: CASSSYYPLSYEQYF. The CDR3 DNA reads as TGTGCCAGCAGCTCGTACTACCCGCTTTCCTACGAGCAGTACTTC.

This clonotype was seen at least ten times. V and J are TRBV9 and TRBJ2-2; D unresolved. The CDR3 covers 15 residues. Germline V gene sequence: CDR1 SGDLS, CDR2 YYNGEE. The V end lost 3 bases, the J end lost 2 bases, and 11 bases lay between the germline ends. The CDR3 spells CASSALAVNTGELFF. CDR3 nucleotides: TGTGCCAGCAGCGCTTTGGCTGTTAACACCGGGGAGCTGTTTTTT.

This clonotype was counted only a few times. The chain employs TRBV20-1 and TRBJ1-1; no firm D call. CDR1 and CDR2 from the germline V gene are DFQATT and SNEGSKA (reference sequence). Trimming shortened V by 6 bases and J by 4 bases, and 12 bases separated the two germline ends. The CDR3 runs 12 residues. The CDR3 coding sequence is TGCAGTGCGAACCAGGCGGGCACTGAAGCTTTCTTT. Translation gives CSANQAGTEAFF.

There are many counts of this clonotype. The chain recombines TRBV5-1 with TRBJ2-3; the D call may be TRBD1 or TRBD2 (6 bases each). CDR3 length: 16 amino acids. Per germline, CDR1 SGHRS and CDR2 YFSETQ. Trimming left V 1 base short and J 3 bases short, with 15 bases between. The CDR3 region has the DNA TGCGCCAGCAGCTTGAGGGGGGAGTCGAAGACAGATACGCAGTATTTT. Translating gives CASSLRGESKTDTQYF.

This clonotype was counted many times. The chain combines TRBV28 with TRBJ2-3, with D unclear. This CDR3 has 12 residues. The V gene's germline CDR1 is MDHEN and CDR2 SYDVKM. V was clipped by 3 bases and J by 4 bases, with 5 bases between them. CDR3: CASSFVADTQYF. The CDR3 nucleotides are TGTGCCAGCAGTTTCGTTGCAGATACGCAGTATTTT. Looking up the rest from reference TRBV28 and TRBJ2-3 gives the full variable domain: DVKVTQSSRYLVKRTGEKVFLECVQDMDHENMFWYRQDPGLGLRLIYFSYDVKMKEKGDIPEGYSVSREKKERFSLILESASTNQTSMYLCASSFVADTQYFGPGTRLTVL.

This clonotype was counted many times. This chain joins TRBV4-3 and TRBJ2-2; D is unclear. Germline V gene sequence: CDR1 LGHNA, CDR2 YSLEER. V dropped 0 bases and J dropped 2 bases, with 13 bases sitting between them. The CDR3 totals 17 residues. CDR3: CASSQDYVLDNTGELFF. As DNA, the CDR3 is TGCGCCAGCAGCCAAGATTACGTCCTAGACAACACCGGGGAGCTGTTTTTT.

Many counts were recorded for this clonotype. V gene TRBV20-1 combines with J gene TRBJ2-7, with TRBD1 matching over 7 bases. CDR1 and CDR2 (germline): DFQATT, SNEGSKA (reference sequence). With 0 bases clipped from V and 4 bases from J, the junction kept 9 bases outside the gene matches. The length of the CDR3 is 15 residues. CDR3 in amino acids: CSARDVGRGTYEQYF. The CDR3 DNA reads TGCAGTGCTAGAGATGTAGGCAGGGGGACGTACGAGCAGTACTTC.

The V gene is TRBV5-5, the J gene TRBJ1-3, with D perhaps TRBD1 (6 bases). Germline values: CDR1 SGHKS, CDR2 YYEKEE (reference sequence). With 0 bases removed from V and 2 bases from J, the gap between germline ends came to 12 bases. This CDR3 region has 16 residues. The CDR3: CASSLVKGETGNTIYF. Here the CDR3 DNA reads TGTGCCAGCAGCTTGGTTAAGGGGGAGACTGGAAACACCATATATTTT.

The chain joins TRBV15 to TRBJ2-2; maybe TRBD1 (5 bases). The CDR3 runs to 16 residues. V was pared by 5 bases and J by 5 bases, with 18 bases between. CDR1 is LNHNV and CDR2 is YYDKDF in the germline V gene (reference sequence). CDR3 sequence reads: CATSLKGYGRTGELFF. The CDR3, as DNA: TGTGCCACCAGCCTCAAGGGGTACGGTCGGACCGGGGAGCTGTTTTTT.

This clonotype was counted many times. The chain recombines TRBV4-1 with TRBJ2-1, with D unclear. Trimming removed 1 base at V and 4 bases at J, with 5 bases between. The CDR3 is made up of 13 amino acids. Germline V gives CDR1 MGHRA, CDR2 YSYEKL. The CDR3 bases are TGCGCCAGCAGCCAAGGGGTGTACAATGAGCAGTTCTTC. Residues: CASSQGVYNEQFF.

This clonotype was counted a few times. The chain couples TRBV19 to TRBJ2-5; 8 nucleotides line up with TRBD1. Germline V lookup: CDR1 LNHDA, CDR2 SQIVND (reference sequence). The CDR3 has 16 amino acids. Trimming took 1 base from V and 5 from J; bases not matched to a gene: 9. The CDR3 protein is CASSIAGRGRRETQYF. CDR3 coding DNA: TGTGCCAGTAGTATAGCCGGCAGGGGGCGCAGGGAGACCCAGTACTTC.

This clonotype has more than one count but fewer than ten. V and J are TRBV20-1 and TRBJ2-3; D is undetermined. The CDR3 extends over 13 amino acids. Germline loops: CDR1 DFQATT, CDR2 SNEGSKA (reference sequence). Deletions cut 3 bases from V and 6 bases from J, with 13 bases between. The CDR3 DNA reads TGCAGTGCTAGCCGGCCCGAGACGGATACGCAGTATTTT. The encoded protein is CSASRPETDTQYF.

A few counts support this clonotype. This chain connects TRBV4-2 to TRBJ2-1; 7 bases are shared with TRBD2. Germline V gene data show CDR1 as LGHNA and CDR2 as YNFKEQ. This CDR3 has 17 amino acids. V was pared by 4 bases and J by 12 bases, with 21 bases of the junction left unmatched. CDR3 DNA sequence: TGTGCCAGCAGCCCCCGGGACTATAAGAGGTCTCGGGAAGGGCAGTTCTTC. Protein sequence: CASSPRDYKRSREGQFF.

DNA of the CDR3: TGTGCCAGCGGACAGGGAGGGAGAGAGACCCAGTACTTC. Its translation: CASGQGGRETQYF. The chain employs TRBV4-2 and TRBJ2-5; tentatively, D is TRBD1 (8 bases). The germline V and J ends were trimmed by 8 bases and 4 bases, with 14 bases remaining between them. In germline, CDR1 is LGHNA, CDR2 YNFKEQ. The CDR3 is 13 amino acids.

This rearrangement joins TRBV7-9 to TRBJ2-1; the match to TRBD2 covers 7 bases. Trimming removed 4 bases from V and 4 bases from J; junction bases left unmatched: 10. This CDR3 contains 16 residues. Germline V gene lookup returns CDR1 SEHNR and CDR2 FQNEAQ (reference sequence). In DNA, the CDR3 is TGTGCCAGCAGCTCCGAGCTGGGACTACCTTACAATGAGCAGTTCTTC. It specifies CASSSELGLPYNEQFF.

This clonotype was seen a handful of times. The genes are TRBV4-1 and TRBJ2-5, with 8 bases that match TRBD2. This CDR3 spans 16 amino acids. The ends lost 4 bases at V and 1 base at J; junction bases unmatched: 8. Germline assignment: CDR1 MGHRA and CDR2 YSYEKL. CDR3 bases: TGCGCCAGCAGCCCGGACCAACTAGCGGCCCAAGAGACCCAGTACTTC. Residues: CASSPDQLAAQETQYF.

The rearrangement links TRBV30 to TRBJ2-7; no clear D. CDR3 length: 13 amino acids. Germline V lookup: CDR1 GTSNPN, CDR2 SVGIG (reference sequence). The ends were cut back, 3 bases at V and 4 bases at J, with 13 bases in the middle. CDR3 amino acids: CAWRALGRYEQYF. The CDR3 DNA reads TGTGCCTGGAGGGCCCTGGGCAGATACGAGCAGTACTTC.

This clonotype was recorded a few times. CDR3 loop: CASSQREGVTSEQFF. CDR3 DNA sequence: TGTGCCAGCAGCCAGCGGGAGGGAGTAACAAGTGAGCAGTTCTTC. This chain uses TRBV7-8 with TRBJ2-1; 10 bases are shared with TRBD2. The germline gives CDR1 SGHVS, CDR2 FQNEAQ. With V trimmed by 5 bases and J by 9 bases, 10 bases remained unmatched. CDR3 length: 15 amino acids.

This clonotype was counted between two and nine times. The chain uses TRBV29-1 and TRBJ2-1; 9 nucleotides line up with TRBD2. The CDR3 has 13 residues. With 4 bases clipped from V and 4 bases from J, the junction kept 2 bases outside the gene matches. Per germline, CDR1 SQVTM and CDR2 ANQGSEA. CDR3 coding DNA: TGCAGCGTTGGCGGGAGGGCTTACAATGAGCAGTTCTTC. The encoded protein is CSVGGRAYNEQFF.